The 20 T cell receptor beta chains below come from one sample, sequenced in a study of blood T cell repertoires in COVID-19. Sequenced by immunoSEQ multiplex PCR; TCRdb stores in-frame clones only, minus some. This sample carries 240,000 or so clones, around 90% of them seen once, and the ten largest clones take 0.99%. The sequenced sample was peripheral blood. The receptors stem from a woman aged 40 to 50 who had recovered from COVID-19.

This clone was detected only a few times. The chain carries TRBV19 and TRBJ2-7; possibly TRBD2 for D (6 bases). V lost 8 bases and J 2 bases, leaving 19 bases between the germline ends. The length of the CDR3 is 15 residues. Germline V gene sequence: CDR1 LNHDA, CDR2 SQIVND (reference sequence). The CDR3, as DNA: TGTGCCAGTGGGGACGGGACTCCAGCCGCCTACGAGCAGTACTTC. Translation gives CASGDGTPAAYEQYF.

The chain has TRBV25-1 and TRBJ1-2; D ambiguous. The CDR3 loop spans 16 amino acids. CDR1 MGHDK and CDR2 SYGVNS come from the germline V gene. V was trimmed by 0 bases and J by 1 base, leaving 12 bases between them. The CDR3 bases are TGTGCCAGCAGTGAATATGGTGCGGGCAGTAACTATGGCTACACCTTC. It yields the protein CASSEYGAGSNYGYTF.

The chain couples TRBV6-2 or TRBV6-3 to TRBJ2-1; D might be TRBD2 (6 bases). This CDR3 is 17 amino acids long. V lost 2 bases to trimming and J lost 5 bases, with 19 bases between them. Per germline, CDR1 MNHEY and CDR2 SVGEGT. The CDR3 DNA reads TGTGCCAGCAGTTACCCCCTTGGTGGCCGGGGGAACAATGAGCAGTTCTTC. Translation: CASSYPLGGRGNNEQFF.

DNA of the CDR3: TGTGCCTGGAGGGGCAGTAACTATGGCTACACCTTC. Its protein is CAWRGSNYGYTF. The chain links TRBV30 to TRBJ1-2; D is undetermined. CDR3 length: 12 amino acids. Germline values: CDR1 GTSNPN, CDR2 SVGIG (reference sequence). Trimming left V 3 bases short and J 1 base short, with 6 bases between.

The rearrangement uses TRBV19 and TRBJ2-1, with 9 bases matching TRBD2. The germline gives CDR1 LNHDA, CDR2 SQIVND (reference sequence). The trim removed 9 bases at V and 6 bases at J, leaving 15 bases unmatched. This CDR3 has 16 amino acids. The CDR3 DNA sequence: TGTGCCAGCGGAAAGACACCGGGACTAGCCTCCAATGAGCAGTTCTTC. It encodes CASGKTPGLASNEQFF. The complete variable domain, with remaining parts taken from reference TRBV19 and TRBJ2-1, reads DGGITQSPKYLFRKEGQNVTLSCEQNLNHDAMYWYRQDPGQGLRLIYYSQIVNDFQKGDIAEGYSVSREKKESFPLTVTSAQKNPTAFYLCASGKTPGLASNEQFFGPGTRLTVL.

Concerning this clone: The sample carries other DNA sequences with the same CDR3. This rearrangement joins TRBV19 to TRBJ2-5; TRBD2 aligns across 13 bases. The germline CDR1 and CDR2 sequences are LNHDA and SQIVND (reference sequence). The CDR3 runs 15 residues. V lost 6 bases and J lost 5; bases outside the gene matches: 6. The CDR3 region is CASSKLAGGGETQYF. The CDR3 DNA reads TGTGCCAGTAGCAAACTAGCGGGAGGGGGGGAGACCCAGTACTTC.

The genes are TRBV29-1 and TRBJ2-7; 8 nucleotides match TRBD1. The CDR3 runs to 13 residues. CDR1 and CDR2 (germline): SQVTM, ANQGSEA. Trimming removed 7 bases from V and 7 bases from J; junction bases left unmatched: 12. The CDR3 sequence: CSAGQVLLGEQYF. Written as DNA, the CDR3 is TGCAGCGCGGGACAGGTCCTTTTGGGGGAGCAGTACTTC.

V and J are TRBV6-2 or TRBV6-3 and TRBJ2-7; D uncertain. This CDR3 contains 16 residues. Germline V CDR1 and CDR2: MNHEY, SVGEGT. Trimming took off 4 bases at V and 3 bases at J, with 19 bases between the two ends. CDR3: CASSSRKPGISYEQYF. For the CDR3, the DNA is TGTGCCAGCAGTTCCAGGAAACCTGGAATCAGCTACGAGCAGTACTTC.

The V gene is TRBV18, the J gene TRBJ2-7, with 7 bases that match TRBD1. Germline CDR1 reads KGHSH; CDR2 reads LQKENI. The V segment lost 6 bases and the J segment 4 bases; nucleotides outside the gene matches: 12. The CDR3 has 15 residues. The DNA for the CDR3 is TGTGCCAGCTCGCAAAACAGGGGTGGTGGGTACGAGCAGTACTTC. Protein product: CASSQNRGGGYEQYF.

The chain has TRBV10-3 and TRBJ2-7, with a possible D match to TRBD1 (5 bases). Germline V gene data show CDR1 as ENHRY and CDR2 as SYGVKD. V gave up 0 bases and J gave up 2 bases, with 14 bases separating them. This CDR3 has 16 amino acids. The CDR3 sequence is CAISESFGQGTYEQYF. CDR3 bases: TGTGCCATCAGTGAGTCGTTTGGGCAGGGAACCTACGAGCAGTACTTC.

The CDR3 region has the DNA TGTGCCAGCAGGGTCGGGACTAGCCGTACAAATGAGCAGTTCTTC. Protein sequence: CASRVGTSRTNEQFF. This chain uses TRBV6-6 with TRBJ2-1, with 9 bases identical to TRBD2. From germline, CDR1 is MNHNY and CDR2 SVGAGI (reference sequence). The CDR3 loop spans 15 amino acids. Trimming took 6 bases from V and 7 from J; bases not matched to a gene: 10.

The chain couples TRBV6-2 or TRBV6-3 to TRBJ1-1, with unresolved D. The CDR3 consists of 12 residues. The germline CDR1 and CDR2 sequences are MNHEY and SVGEGT. With 5 bases removed from V and 4 bases from J, the gap between germline ends came to 8 bases. CDR3 DNA: TGTGCCAGCAGTAGCCGTCCCACTGAAGCTTTCTTT. Translation: CASSSRPTEAFF.

The chain employs TRBV5-4 and TRBJ2-1; a weak D match, TRBD2 (6 bases). V lost 6 bases and J 9 bases, leaving 37 bases between the germline ends. The CDR3 totals 20 residues. CDR1 and CDR2 (germline): SGHNT, YYREEE (reference sequence). The CDR3 reads CASIPPRVIPPGLPVGEQFF. The CDR3, as DNA: TGTGCCAGCATCCCCCCACGGGTCATCCCCCCGGGACTGCCAGTGGGTGAGCAGTTCTTC.

A few counts support this clone. The chain is built from TRBV7-9 and TRBJ1-2; unclear D gene. Germline CDR1 SEHNR, CDR2 FQNEAQ (reference sequence). CDR3 length equals 12 residues. V was clipped by 7 bases and J by 4 bases, with 10 bases between them. The CDR3 loop reads CASTPGGYGYTF. CDR3 DNA: TGTGCCAGCACCCCGGGTGGCTATGGCTACACCTTC.

J is TRBJ2-1 and V is TRBV6-6; perhaps TRBD2 as D (6 bases). The germline V and J ends were trimmed by 7 bases and 1 base, with 11 bases remaining between them. The germline V gene has CDR1 MNHNY and CDR2 SVGAGI (reference sequence). The length of the CDR3 is 14 residues. CDR3: CASTTRGSYNEQFF. Here the CDR3 DNA reads TGTGCCAGCACAACACGGGGGTCCTACAATGAGCAGTTCTTC.

This chain uses TRBV28 with TRBJ1-2; tentatively, D is TRBD1 (5 bases). From germline, CDR1 is MDHEN and CDR2 SYDVKM. V shed 5 bases and J shed 5 bases, with 18 bases lying between them. The CDR3 sequence is 15 residues long. Here the CDR3 reads CASSTSTPGGYGYTF. The CDR3 DNA reads as TGTGCCAGCAGTACATCCACCCCCGGGGGGTATGGCTACACCTTC.

This rearrangement joins TRBV11-2 to TRBJ1-2; D uncertain. V dropped 5 bases and J dropped 7 bases, with 11 bases sitting between them. The CDR3 totals 12 residues. The germline gives CDR1 SGHAT, CDR2 FQNNGV. The CDR3: CASSPSQAGYTF. The CDR3 DNA reads TGTGCCAGCAGCCCCAGTCAGGCTGGCTACACCTTC.

The CDR3 loop is CAGTYGYTF. CDR3 sequence (DNA): TGCGCCGGGACTTATGGCTACACCTTC. V and J are TRBV5-1 and TRBJ1-2, with a possible D match to TRBD1 (5 bases). V was clipped by 10 bases and J by 5 bases, with 6 bases between them. CDR1 and CDR2 from the germline V gene are SGHRS and YFSETQ. There are 9 residues in the CDR3.

The rearrangement joins TRBV9 to TRBJ1-4; D gene unclear. The V gene's germline CDR1 is SGDLS and CDR2 YYNGEE. Trimming took 0 bases from V and 8 from J, leaving 8 bases between them. The CDR3 consists of 13 residues. This CDR3 reads CASSVDGTEKLFF. For the CDR3, the DNA is TGTGCCAGCAGCGTAGATGGCACCGAAAAACTGTTTTTT.

As regards this clone: Other DNA sequences in this sample translate to the same CDR3. This chain joins TRBV30 and TRBJ1-6; tentative D call: TRBD1 (5 bases). CDR3 size: 14 residues. V lost 5 bases to trimming and J lost 5 bases, with 13 bases between them. Germline V CDR1 and CDR2: GTSNPN, SVGIG (reference sequence). The CDR3 region is CAWVGQSNNSPLHF. In nucleotides, the CDR3 is TGTGCCTGGGTGGGGCAGAGCAATAATTCACCCCTCCACTTT.